Below are 16 T cell receptor beta chains sequenced from a single sample in a study of glioma-infiltrating T cells. Using RNA template, CDR3s of TCR alpha and beta were amplified with iRepertoire arm-PCR. TCRdb analysed the multiplex PCR reads with MiXCR anew, one entry per CDR3 protein. The sample consists of around 390,000 distinct CDR3 sequences, roughly 41% of them appearing once. The sample taken for sequencing was glioma tissue, nonneoplastic brain tissue, or PBMCs (not recorded which). Source of these receptors: a human donor with low-grade glioma or glioblastoma, undergoing nonglioma brain surgery, or in good health (not recorded which).

J is TRBJ2-1 and V is TRBV7-9; 15 nucleotides align to TRBD2. This CDR3 is built from 16 residues. The germline gives CDR1 SEHNR, CDR2 FQNEAQ (reference sequence). V trimming: 5 bases; J trimming: 7 bases; junction bases outside the gene matches: 6. The CDR3 region is CASSPGTSGGLNEQFF. The CDR3 DNA sequence: TGTGCCAGCAGCCCGGGGACTAGCGGGGGGTTGAATGAGCAGTTCTTC.

The chain joins TRBV28 to TRBJ2-1; TRBD2 agrees at 11 bases. This CDR3 is 16 amino acids long. Germline values: CDR1 MDHEN, CDR2 SYDVKM. The V segment lost 5 bases and the J segment 5 bases; nucleotides outside the gene matches: 8. CDR3 loop: CASSLPGLAADNEQFF. The CDR3 region has the DNA TGTGCCAGCAGTCTACCGGGACTAGCGGCAGACAATGAGCAGTTCTTC.

The genes are TRBV10-3 and TRBJ1-6; D gene uncertain. The CDR3 totals 13 residues. Between the trimmed V and J ends, which lost 6 bases and 9 bases, there was a span of 12 bases. The V gene's germline CDR1 is ENHRY and CDR2 SYGVKD. Here the CDR3 DNA reads TGTGCCATCAGCTCAAGAGAGGGTTCACCCCTCCACTTT. Protein: CAISSREGSPLHF.

In regard to this clonotype: Given a much more abundant clone one base away, this may be a read error. The chain uses TRBV6-2 or TRBV6-3 and TRBJ2-7, with a weak D call TRBD2 (6 bases). CDR1 is MNHEY, CDR2 SVGEGT, per germline. The CDR3 has 15 residues. Trimming pared 4 bases from V and 7 bases from J, leaving 20 bases between. CDR3 in amino acids: CASSSEGGVNNEQYF. The DNA of the CDR3 is TGTGCCAGCAGTTCAGAGGGAGGTGTCAACAATGAGCAGTACTTC.

The chain employs TRBV10-3 and TRBJ1-2; possible D gene TRBD1, 5 bases. Germline CDR1 reads ENHRY; CDR2 reads SYGVKD. CDR3 length equals 15 residues. V lost 2 bases to trimming and J lost 1 base, with 11 bases between them. The CDR3 DNA sequence: TGTGCCATCAGTGAGAAGGGGACCTTTAACTATGGCTACACCTTC. It specifies CAISEKGTFNYGYTF.

This clonotype was observed a handful of times. For the CDR3, the DNA is TGTGCCAGCAGCTTAGGCCCAGGGAGGGCTTTCTTT. This gives the protein CASSLGPGRAFF. The chain has TRBV7-9 and TRBJ1-1; possible D gene TRBD1, 5 bases. Germline V gene data show CDR1 as SEHNR and CDR2 as FQNEAQ (reference sequence). V was clipped by 1 base and J by 11 bases, with 11 bases between them. The CDR3 spans 12 residues.

Concerning this clonotype: At one of its ends the junction is not consistent with the germline gene, which may arise from a read error. The chain couples TRBV27 to TRBJ2-7, with a weak D call TRBD2 (6 bases). CDR3 length: 15 residues. From germline, CDR1 is MNHEY and CDR2 SMNVEV (reference sequence). As DNA, the CDR3 is TGTGCCAGCAGTTTAATTTTCTCTAGCGCGGACGAGGAGTACTTC. As protein: CASSLIFSSADEEYF.

This clonotype was detected many times. The J gene is TRBJ2-7, the V gene TRBV27; D unresolved. In germline, CDR1 is MNHEY, CDR2 SMNVEV (reference sequence). The V and J ends lost 5 bases and 4 bases respectively, with 18 bases between them. The CDR3 has 15 residues. As DNA, the CDR3 is TGTGCCAGCAGTCCGCTCCGAGGTAGCAGGTACGAGCAGTACTTC. Translating it yields CASSPLRGSRYEQYF.

Concerning this clonotype itself: A read error may explain this, as a much larger clone is one base away. The V and J genes are TRBV7-6 and TRBJ2-1; TRBD1 matches 7 bases. The CDR3 is 15 residues long. Germline CDR1 reads SGHVS; CDR2 reads FNYEAQ. The CDR3, as DNA: TGTGCCACCAGCAGACAAGGGGGCCGGAACAATGAGCAGTTCTTC. Translated: CATSRQGGRNNEQFF.

This clonotype appeared a few times. The rearrangement links TRBV19 to TRBJ1-1; D remains unclear. The CDR3 has 13 residues. Germline V gene data show CDR1 as LNHDA and CDR2 as SQIVND (reference sequence). Trimming stripped 6 bases from V and 1 base from J, with 9 bases between. Here the CDR3 reads CASRVDENTEAFF. The CDR3 DNA reads TGTGCCAGTAGAGTAGATGAGAACACTGAAGCTTTCTTT.

The chain joins TRBV15 to TRBJ2-7, with 7 positions matching TRBD1. Per the germline V gene, CDR1 is LNHNV and CDR2 is YYDKDF (reference sequence). This CDR3 spans 15 amino acids. J lost 4 bases, V lost 5 bases, and 11 bases had no gene match. For the CDR3, the DNA is TGTGCCACCAGCTCGACAGGGCGGGTGGGGTACGAGCAGTACTTC. Translation gives CATSSTGRVGYEQYF. The variable domain in full, completed from reference TRBV15 and TRBJ2-7, reads DAMVIQNPRYQVTQFGKPVTLSCSQTLNHNVMYWYQQKSSQAPKLLFHYYDKDFNNEADTPDNFQSRRPNTSFCFLDIRSPGLGDTAMYLCATSSTGRVGYEQYFGPGTRLTVT.

This clonotype was seen a handful of times. The chain is built from TRBV20-1 and TRBJ2-2, with D tentatively TRBD1 (6 bases). There are 15 residues in the CDR3. The germline V gene has CDR1 DFQATT and CDR2 SNEGSKA (reference sequence). V lost 2 bases and J lost 2, with 12 bases in between. In DNA form, the CDR3 reads TGCAGTGCTAGAAACAGGGTAGTAAACACCGGGGAGCTGTTTTTT. Translating gives CSARNRVVNTGELFF.

The sample holds many counts of this clonotype. The rearrangement uses TRBV20-1 and TRBJ2-2; 8 bases map to TRBD2. The CDR3 extends over 17 amino acids. The junction had 11 bases not matched to a gene; V was cut back by 1 base and J by 4 bases. Germline assignment: CDR1 DFQATT and CDR2 SNEGSKA (reference sequence). The chain's CDR3 is CSARVPEAGVSTGELFF. The DNA for the CDR3 is TGCAGTGCTAGAGTCCCAGAAGCGGGAGTTAGCACCGGGGAGCTGTTTTTT.

Turning to this clonotype: A read error may explain this, as a much larger clone is one base away. The chain uses TRBV20-1 and TRBJ1-5; D gene uncertain. This CDR3 has 13 amino acids. CDR1 DFQATT and CDR2 SNEGSKA come from the germline V gene (reference sequence). The CDR3 DNA is TGCGGTGGTAGTCGTCAGCCAAATCAGCCCCAGCATTTT. Amino acid sequence: CGGSRQPNQPQHF.

The V gene is TRBV4-1, the J gene TRBJ2-1; 7 bases agree with TRBD1. This CDR3 contains 16 residues. V was clipped by 2 bases and J by 2 bases; unmatched bases: 6. CDR1 is MGHRA and CDR2 is YSYEKL in the germline V gene. The CDR3 DNA reads TGCGCCAGCAGCCAACCGGGACAGCGGACCTACAATGAGCAGTTCTTC. This translates into CASSQPGQRTYNEQFF.

This chain links TRBV6-2 or TRBV6-3 with TRBJ2-3; the match to TRBD2 covers 10 bases. The CDR3 has 16 residues. V lost 6 bases, J lost 0 bases, and 6 bases stayed unmatched. Per germline, CDR1 MNHEY and CDR2 SVGEGT. The CDR3 DNA is TGTGCCAGCAGCGGGACTAGCGTTTATAGCACAGATACGCAGTATTTT. This encodes CASSGTSVYSTDTQYF.